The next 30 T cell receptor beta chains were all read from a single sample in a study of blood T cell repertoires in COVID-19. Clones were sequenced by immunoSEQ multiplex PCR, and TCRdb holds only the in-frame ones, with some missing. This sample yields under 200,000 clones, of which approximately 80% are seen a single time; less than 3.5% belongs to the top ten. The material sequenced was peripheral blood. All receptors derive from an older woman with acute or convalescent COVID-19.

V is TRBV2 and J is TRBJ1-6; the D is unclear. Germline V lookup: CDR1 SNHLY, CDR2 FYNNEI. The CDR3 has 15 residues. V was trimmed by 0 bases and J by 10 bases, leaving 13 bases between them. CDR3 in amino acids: CASSEAGGVRSPLHF. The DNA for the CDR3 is TGTGCCAGCAGTGAAGCCGGCGGGGTGAGATCACCCCTCCACTTT.

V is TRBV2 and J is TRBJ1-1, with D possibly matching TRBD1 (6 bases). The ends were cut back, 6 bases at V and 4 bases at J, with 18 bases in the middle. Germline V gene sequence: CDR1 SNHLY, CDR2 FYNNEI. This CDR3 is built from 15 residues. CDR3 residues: CASSRWTLGGTEAFF. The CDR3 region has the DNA TGTGCCAGCAGCAGGTGGACCTTAGGGGGCACTGAAGCTTTCTTT.

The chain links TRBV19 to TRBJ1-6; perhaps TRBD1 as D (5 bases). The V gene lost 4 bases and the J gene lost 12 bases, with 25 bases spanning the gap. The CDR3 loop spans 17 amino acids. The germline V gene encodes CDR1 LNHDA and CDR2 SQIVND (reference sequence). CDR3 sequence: CASSSRGSTQAGEPLHF. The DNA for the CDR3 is TGTGCCAGTAGTAGTCGGGGATCCACCCAAGCGGGGGAACCCCTCCACTTT.

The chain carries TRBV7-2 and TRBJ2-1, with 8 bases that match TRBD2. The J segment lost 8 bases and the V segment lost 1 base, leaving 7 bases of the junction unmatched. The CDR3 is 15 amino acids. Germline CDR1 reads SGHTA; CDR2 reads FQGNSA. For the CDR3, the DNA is TGTGCCAGCAGCTTAGGGACTAGCTCGGTATATGAGCAGTTCTTC. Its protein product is CASSLGTSSVYEQFF.

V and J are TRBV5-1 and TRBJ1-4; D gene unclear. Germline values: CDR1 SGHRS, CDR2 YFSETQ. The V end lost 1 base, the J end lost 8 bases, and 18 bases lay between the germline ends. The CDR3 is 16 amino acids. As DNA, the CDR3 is TGCGCCAGCAGCTTGCAGACGGACTCCCAACGGGAAAAACTGTTTTTT. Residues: CASSLQTDSQREKLFF.

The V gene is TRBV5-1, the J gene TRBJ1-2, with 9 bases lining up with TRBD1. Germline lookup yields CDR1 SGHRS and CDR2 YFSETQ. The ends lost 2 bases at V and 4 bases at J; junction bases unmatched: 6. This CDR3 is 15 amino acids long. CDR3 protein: CASSLQGARGYGYTF. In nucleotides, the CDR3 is TGCGCCAGCAGCTTACAGGGGGCGCGGGGCTATGGCTACACCTTC.

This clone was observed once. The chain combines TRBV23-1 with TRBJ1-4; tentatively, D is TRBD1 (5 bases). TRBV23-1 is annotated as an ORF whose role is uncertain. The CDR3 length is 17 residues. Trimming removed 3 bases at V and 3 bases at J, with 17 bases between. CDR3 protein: CASSHRPGGWANEKLFF. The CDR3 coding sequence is TGCGCCAGCAGTCATAGGCCCGGGGGATGGGCTAATGAAAAACTGTTTTTT.

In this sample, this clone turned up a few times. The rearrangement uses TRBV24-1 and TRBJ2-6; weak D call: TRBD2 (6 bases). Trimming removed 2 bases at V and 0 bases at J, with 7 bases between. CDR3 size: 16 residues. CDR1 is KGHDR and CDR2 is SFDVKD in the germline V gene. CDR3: CATSDYGGSGANVLTF. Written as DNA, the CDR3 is TGTGCCACCAGTGATTACGGGGGCTCTGGGGCCAACGTCCTGACTTTC.

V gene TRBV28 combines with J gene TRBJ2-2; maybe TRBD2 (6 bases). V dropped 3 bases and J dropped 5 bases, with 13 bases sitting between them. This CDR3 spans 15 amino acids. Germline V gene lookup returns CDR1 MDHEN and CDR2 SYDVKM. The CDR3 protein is CASSFAGRKTGELFF. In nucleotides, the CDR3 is TGTGCCAGCAGTTTTGCGGGGCGAAAGACCGGGGAGCTGTTTTTT. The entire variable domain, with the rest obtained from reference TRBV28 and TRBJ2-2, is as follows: DVKVTQSSRYLVKRTGEKVFLECVQDMDHENMFWYRQDPGLGLRLIYFSYDVKMKEKGDIPEGYSVSREKKERFSLILESASTNQTSMYLCASSFAGRKTGELFFGEGSRLTVL.

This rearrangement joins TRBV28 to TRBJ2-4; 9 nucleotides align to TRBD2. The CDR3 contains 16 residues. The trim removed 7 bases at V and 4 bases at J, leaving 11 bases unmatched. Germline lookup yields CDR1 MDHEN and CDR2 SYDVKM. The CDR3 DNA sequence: TGTGCCAGCACCTTGCGGGGGGGTGCGCAAAAAAACATTCAGTACTTC. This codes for CASTLRGGAQKNIQYF.

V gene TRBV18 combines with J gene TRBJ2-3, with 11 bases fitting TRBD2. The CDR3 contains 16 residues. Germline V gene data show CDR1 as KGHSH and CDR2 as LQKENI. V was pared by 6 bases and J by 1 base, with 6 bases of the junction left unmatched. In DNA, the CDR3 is TGTGCCAGCTCGCCAACTAGCGGGGGCCGCACAGATACGCAGTATTTT. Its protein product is CASSPTSGGRTDTQYF.

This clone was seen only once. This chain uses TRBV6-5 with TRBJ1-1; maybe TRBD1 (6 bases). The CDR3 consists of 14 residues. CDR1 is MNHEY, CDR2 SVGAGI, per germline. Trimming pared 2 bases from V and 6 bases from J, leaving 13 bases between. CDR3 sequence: CASSYSRGASEAFF. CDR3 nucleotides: TGTGCCAGCAGTTACAGTCGGGGGGCGTCTGAAGCTTTCTTT.

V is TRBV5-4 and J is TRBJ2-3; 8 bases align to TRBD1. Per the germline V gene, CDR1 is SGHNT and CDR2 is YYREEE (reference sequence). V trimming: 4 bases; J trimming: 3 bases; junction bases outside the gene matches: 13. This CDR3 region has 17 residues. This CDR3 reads CASSLQQRTGSTDTQYF. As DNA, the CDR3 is TGTGCCAGCAGCCTACAACAGCGGACAGGGTCAACAGATACGCAGTATTTT.

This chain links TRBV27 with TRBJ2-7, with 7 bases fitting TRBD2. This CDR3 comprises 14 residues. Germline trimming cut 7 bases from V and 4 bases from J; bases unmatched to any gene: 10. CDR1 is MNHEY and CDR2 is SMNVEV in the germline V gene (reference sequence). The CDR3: CASMSGERGYEQYF. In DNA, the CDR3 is TGTGCCAGCATGTCCGGCGAGCGGGGTTACGAGCAGTACTTC.

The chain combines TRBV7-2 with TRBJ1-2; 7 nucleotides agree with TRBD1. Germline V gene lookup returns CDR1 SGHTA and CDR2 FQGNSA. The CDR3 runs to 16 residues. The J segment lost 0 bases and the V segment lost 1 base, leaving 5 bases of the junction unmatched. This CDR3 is CASSLEPGQPNYGYTF. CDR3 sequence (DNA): TGTGCCAGCAGCTTAGAACCGGGACAGCCTAACTATGGCTACACCTTC.

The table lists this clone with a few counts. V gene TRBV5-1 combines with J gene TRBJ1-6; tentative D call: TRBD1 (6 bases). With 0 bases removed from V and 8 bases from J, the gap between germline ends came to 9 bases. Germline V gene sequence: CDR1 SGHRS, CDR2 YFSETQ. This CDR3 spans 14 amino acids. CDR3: CASSLGDTYSPLHF. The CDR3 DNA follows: TGCGCCAGCAGCTTGGGGGACACTTATTCACCCCTCCACTTT.

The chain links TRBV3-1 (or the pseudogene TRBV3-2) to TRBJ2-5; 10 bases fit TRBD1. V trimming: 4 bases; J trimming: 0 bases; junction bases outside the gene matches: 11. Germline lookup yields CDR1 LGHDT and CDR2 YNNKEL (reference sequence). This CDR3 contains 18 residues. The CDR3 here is CASSPRTGGLLYQETQYF. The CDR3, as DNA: TGTGCCAGCAGCCCCCGGACAGGGGGTCTCCTGTACCAAGAGACCCAGTACTTC.

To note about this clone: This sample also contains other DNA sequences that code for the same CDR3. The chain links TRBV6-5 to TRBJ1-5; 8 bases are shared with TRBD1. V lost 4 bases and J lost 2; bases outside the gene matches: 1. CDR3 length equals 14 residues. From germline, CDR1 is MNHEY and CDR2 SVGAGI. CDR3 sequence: CASSLGQGNQPQHF. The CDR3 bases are TGTGCCAGCAGTTTGGGACAGGGCAATCAGCCCCAGCATTTT.

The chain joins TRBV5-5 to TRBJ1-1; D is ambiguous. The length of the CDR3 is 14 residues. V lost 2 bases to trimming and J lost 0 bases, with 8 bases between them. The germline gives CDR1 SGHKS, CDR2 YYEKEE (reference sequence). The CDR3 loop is CASSFDTMNTEAFF. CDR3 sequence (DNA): TGTGCCAGCAGCTTTGACACCATGAACACTGAAGCTTTCTTT.

The CDR3 region is CASSEALLGNYGYTF. The CDR3 nucleotides read TGTGCCAGCAGTGAAGCGCTTCTAGGCAACTATGGCTACACCTTC. The chain uses TRBV6-1 and TRBJ1-2; no definite D call. This CDR3 is built from 15 residues. CDR1 and CDR2 from the germline V gene are MNHNS and SASEGT. The V end lost 0 bases, the J end lost 2 bases, and 10 bases lay between the germline ends.

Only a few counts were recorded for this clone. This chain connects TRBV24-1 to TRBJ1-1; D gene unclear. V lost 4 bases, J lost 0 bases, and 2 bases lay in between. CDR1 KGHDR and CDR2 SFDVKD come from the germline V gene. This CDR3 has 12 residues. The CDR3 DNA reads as TGTGCCACCAGTGACGTGAACACTGAAGCTTTCTTT. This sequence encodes CATSDVNTEAFF.

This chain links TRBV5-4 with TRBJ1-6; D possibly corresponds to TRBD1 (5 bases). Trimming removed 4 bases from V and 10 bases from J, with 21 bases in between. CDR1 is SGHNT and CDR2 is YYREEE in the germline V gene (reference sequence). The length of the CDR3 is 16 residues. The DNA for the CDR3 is TGTGCCAGCAGCCTCCCTGGACCTCCAGGGAACTCACCCCTCCACTTT. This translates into CASSLPGPPGNSPLHF.

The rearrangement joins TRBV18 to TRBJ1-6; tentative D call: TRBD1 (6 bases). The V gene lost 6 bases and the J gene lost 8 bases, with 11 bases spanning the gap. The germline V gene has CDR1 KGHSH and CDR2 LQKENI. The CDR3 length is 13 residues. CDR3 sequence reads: CASSPHRDSPLHF. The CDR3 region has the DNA TGTGCCAGCTCTCCTCACAGGGATTCACCCCTCCACTTT. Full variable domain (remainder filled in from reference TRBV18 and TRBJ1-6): NAGVMQNPRHLVRRRGQEARLRCSPMKGHSHVYWYRQLPEEGLKFMVYLQKENIIDESGMPKERFSAEFPKEGPSILRIQQVVRGDSAAYFCASSPHRDSPLHFGNGTRLTVT.

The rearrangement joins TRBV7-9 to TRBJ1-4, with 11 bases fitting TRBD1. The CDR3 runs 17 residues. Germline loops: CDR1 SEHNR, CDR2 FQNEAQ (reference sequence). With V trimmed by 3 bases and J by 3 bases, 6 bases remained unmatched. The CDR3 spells CASSFGQGAGANEKLFF. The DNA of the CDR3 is TGTGCCAGCAGCTTCGGACAGGGGGCCGGAGCTAATGAAAAACTGTTTTTT. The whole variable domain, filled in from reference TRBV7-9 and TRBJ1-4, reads DTGVSQNPRHKITKRGQNVTFRCDPISEHNRLYWYRQTLGQGPEFLTYFQNEAQLEKSRLLSDRFSAERPKGSFSTLEIQRTEQGDSAMYLCASSFGQGAGANEKLFFGSGTQLSVL.

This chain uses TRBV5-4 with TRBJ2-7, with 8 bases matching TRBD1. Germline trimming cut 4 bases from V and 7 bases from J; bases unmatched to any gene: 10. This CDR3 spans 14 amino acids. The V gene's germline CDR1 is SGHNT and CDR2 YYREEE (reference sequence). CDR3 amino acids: CASSKPGQAGEQYF. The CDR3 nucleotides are TGTGCCAGCAGCAAGCCGGGACAGGCGGGGGAGCAGTACTTC.

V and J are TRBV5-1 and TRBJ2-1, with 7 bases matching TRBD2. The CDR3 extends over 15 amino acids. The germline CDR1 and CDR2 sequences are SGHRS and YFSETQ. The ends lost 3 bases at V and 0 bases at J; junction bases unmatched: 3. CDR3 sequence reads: CASSWGLSSYNEQFF. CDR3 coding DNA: TGCGCCAGCAGCTGGGGACTAAGCTCCTACAATGAGCAGTTCTTC.

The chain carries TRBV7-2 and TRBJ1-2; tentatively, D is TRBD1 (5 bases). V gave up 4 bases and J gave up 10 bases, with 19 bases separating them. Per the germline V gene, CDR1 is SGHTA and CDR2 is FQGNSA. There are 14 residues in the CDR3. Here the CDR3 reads CASSSRDGGRIYTF. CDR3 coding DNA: TGTGCCAGCAGCTCGCGGGACGGGGGGAGGATCTACACCTTC.

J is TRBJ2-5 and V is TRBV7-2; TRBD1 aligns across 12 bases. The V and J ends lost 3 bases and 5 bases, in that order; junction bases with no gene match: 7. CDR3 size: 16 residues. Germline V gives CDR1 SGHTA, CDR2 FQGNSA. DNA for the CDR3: TGTGCCAGCAGCTTTTTCGGGACAGGGGGCTCGGAGACCCAGTACTTC. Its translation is CASSFFGTGGSETQYF.

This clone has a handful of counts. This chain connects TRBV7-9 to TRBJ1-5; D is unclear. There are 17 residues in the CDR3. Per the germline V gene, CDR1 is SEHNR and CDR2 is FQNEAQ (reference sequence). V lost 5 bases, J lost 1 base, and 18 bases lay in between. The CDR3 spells CASSPRDVNGSNQPQHF. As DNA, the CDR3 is TGTGCCAGCAGCCCTCGGGATGTTAACGGGAGCAATCAGCCCCAGCATTTT.

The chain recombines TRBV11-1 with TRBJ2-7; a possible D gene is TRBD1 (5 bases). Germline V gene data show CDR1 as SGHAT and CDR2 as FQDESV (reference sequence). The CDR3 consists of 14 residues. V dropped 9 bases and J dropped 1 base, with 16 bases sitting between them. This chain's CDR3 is CASQYGAQSYEQYF. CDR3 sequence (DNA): TGTGCCAGTCAGTATGGGGCCCAATCCTACGAGCAGTACTTC.